This T cell receptor beta chain originates from a study of T cell responses to AZD1222 COVID-19 vaccine. Findings of the study overall: Vaccine-associated CD4 TCRs ranged over spike, dominating at 160-218 and 743-854. Receipt of two AZD1222 doses was followed by a rise in Spike-specific TCR breadth and depth. Close to half of all spike-specific TCRs reportedly target regions of the variants that are unmutated. Sampling that yielded the repertoires occurred only after the peak T cell response.

Profiled with immunoSEQ multiplex PCR; TCRdb holds only in-frame clones, not every one. The table includes tens of thousands of clones, roughly 84% detected once. To note about this clone: Its antigen is unknown.

The CDR3 has 12 amino acids. Germline V gene lookup returns CDR1 DFQATT and CDR2 SNEGSKA (reference sequence). With 3 bases removed from V and 3 bases from J, the gap between germline ends came to 7 bases. The sequencing here drew on peripheral blood, taken on day 0 of AZD1222 vaccination. The source is an adult in good health. The J gene is TRBJ2-3, the V gene TRBV20-1; D not resolved. In nucleotides, the CDR3 is TGCAGTGCTAGTTACGGGACAGATACGCAGTATTTT. This codes for CSASYGTDTQYF.